This entry lists 17 T cell receptor beta chains sequenced from one sample in a study of CD8 T cells in Susac syndrome. Random hexamers were used to reverse transcribe roughly 0.45 to 1 ug of RNA. TCRdb re-called the immunoSEQ multiplex PCR reads through MiXCR, storing one row per CDR3 protein. This table holds tens of thousands of distinct CDR3 sequences, approximately 94% found once. Sequenced sample: CD8+ T cells from PBMCs. The source of these receptors is a human donor in good health.

This clonotype was seen just once. The rearrangement uses TRBV9 and TRBJ2-1; D is possibly TRBD2 (5 bases). This CDR3 is built from 13 residues. Trimming stripped 2 bases from V and 6 bases from J, with 9 bases between. The germline V gene has CDR1 SGDLS and CDR2 YYNGEE. The CDR3 nucleotides read TGTGCCAGCAGCGTCGCTGGAGGCAATGAGCAGTTCTTC. The encoded protein is CASSVAGGNEQFF.

This chain uses TRBV7-2 with TRBJ2-1, with D possibly matching TRBD1 (5 bases). Germline CDR1 and CDR2: SGHTA and FQGNSA. CDR3 length: 15 residues. Trimming pared 4 bases from V and 3 bases from J, leaving 13 bases between. The CDR3 nucleotides read TGTGCCAGCAGCTCAACACGGACACGCTACAATGAGCAGTTCTTC. Encoded protein: CASSSTRTRYNEQFF.

The V and J genes are TRBV29-1 and TRBJ2-7; the match to TRBD2 covers 9 bases. The CDR3 is made up of 13 amino acids. Losses at the gene ends were 3 bases for V and 5 bases for J; bases not matched to a gene: 5. In germline, CDR1 is SQVTM, CDR2 ANQGSEA. This CDR3 is CSVDRAGGNEQYF. CDR3 coding DNA: TGCAGCGTTGATCGAGCGGGGGGTAACGAGCAGTACTTC.

The rearrangement joins TRBV7-9 to TRBJ2-7, with D tentatively TRBD1 (6 bases). V dropped 0 bases and J dropped 5 bases, with 11 bases sitting between them. Looked up from germline, CDR1 is SEHNR and CDR2 is FQNEAQ (reference sequence). The CDR3 has 14 amino acids. CDR3: CASSLAVQGHEQYF. In DNA, the CDR3 is TGTGCCAGCAGCTTAGCGGTACAGGGCCACGAGCAGTACTTC.

This sequence joins TRBV20-1 and TRBJ1-4, with D uncertain. Germline V gene data show CDR1 as DFQATT and CDR2 as SNEGSKA (reference sequence). The CDR3 loop spans 13 amino acids. V lost 6 bases and J 6 bases, leaving 14 bases between the germline ends. The CDR3 sequence is CSARKDSHEKLFF. As DNA, the CDR3 is TGCAGTGCCAGAAAGGACTCTCATGAAAAACTGTTTTTT.

The V gene is TRBV7-9, the J gene TRBJ1-2; D gene unclear. Germline V CDR1 and CDR2: SEHNR, FQNEAQ (reference sequence). CDR3 length: 11 residues. V lost 1 base and J 8 bases, leaving 5 bases between the germline ends. CDR3 protein: CASSLGRGYTF. DNA for the CDR3: TGTGCCAGCAGCTTAGGTAGAGGCTACACCTTC.

The chain is built from TRBV5-6 and TRBJ2-7, with D perhaps matching TRBD2 (5 bases). CDR3 length: 14 residues. Germline CDR1 is SGHDT and CDR2 is YYEEEE. Trimming pared 0 bases from V and 2 bases from J, leaving 9 bases between. The CDR3 protein is CASSLAGTPYEQYV. CDR3 coding DNA: TGTGCCAGCAGCTTGGCGGGAACCCCCTACGAGCAGTACGTC.

V is TRBV12-3 or TRBV12-4 and J is TRBJ2-7; 7 bases match TRBD1. V gave up 5 bases and J gave up 6 bases; unmatched junction bases: 10. CDR3 length: 14 amino acids. CDR3: CASSPRATGFEQYV. In DNA, the CDR3 is TGTGCCAGCAGTCCCCGAGCGACAGGGTTCGAGCAGTACGTC.

The rearrangement links TRBV20-1 to TRBJ2-1; 8 positions match TRBD2. Germline V lookup: CDR1 DFQATT, CDR2 SNEGSKA (reference sequence). The J segment lost 6 bases and the V segment lost 4 bases, leaving 11 bases of the junction unmatched. The CDR3 is 15 residues long. CDR3 bases: TGCAGTGCTAAGGCCCCACTAGCGGAGATCAATGAGCAGTTCTTC. Amino acid sequence: CSAKAPLAEINEQFF.

V gene TRBV27 combines with J gene TRBJ1-5; D remains ambiguous. Per the germline V gene, CDR1 is MNHEY and CDR2 is SMNVEV (reference sequence). V was clipped by 2 bases and J by 5 bases, with 7 bases between them. This CDR3 is 13 amino acids long. The CDR3 here is CASSLMPYQPQHF. The CDR3, as DNA: TGTGCCAGCAGTTTAATGCCGTATCAGCCCCAGCATTTT.

This clonotype was seen a single time. The chain carries TRBV7-9 and TRBJ1-6; D is unclear. There are 16 residues in the CDR3. The V gene lost 5 bases and the J gene lost 0 bases, with 11 bases spanning the gap. Per the germline V gene, CDR1 is SEHNR and CDR2 is FQNEAQ (reference sequence). The CDR3 DNA is TGTGCCAGCAGCCCCCTGGACGGCTCCTATAATTCACCCCTCCACTTT. It encodes CASSPLDGSYNSPLHF.

The rearrangement links TRBV9 to TRBJ1-2; TRBD1 aligns across 8 bases. The CDR3 runs to 16 residues. The germline CDR1 and CDR2 sequences are SGDLS and YYNGEE. The V segment lost 0 bases and the J segment 4 bases; nucleotides outside the gene matches: 8. DNA for the CDR3: TGTGCCAGCAGCGTAGACCCCTTGACAGGGGCCTATGGCTACACCTTC. As protein: CASSVDPLTGAYGYTF.

The genes are TRBV19 and TRBJ1-1, with D maybe TRBD1 (6 bases). The length of the CDR3 is 9 residues. From germline, CDR1 is LNHDA and CDR2 SQIVND (reference sequence). V gave up 11 bases and J gave up 10 bases, with 11 bases separating them. Here the CDR3 reads CAVGGAAFF. In DNA form, the CDR3 reads TGTGCCGTGGGGGGCGCAGCTTTCTTT.

V usage is TRBV7-2 and J usage is TRBJ1-1; D gene ambiguous. CDR1 is SGHTA, CDR2 FQGNSA, per germline. Trimming removed 5 bases at V and 7 bases at J, with 11 bases between. The CDR3 runs to 12 residues. The CDR3 here is CASSLGTVEAFF. Written as DNA, the CDR3 is TGTGCCAGCAGCCTTGGTACGGTTGAAGCTTTCTTT.

For the CDR3, the DNA is TGCAGTGCTAGATTTGCGTTGGAAAGCAATCAGCCCCAGCATTTT. As protein: CSARFALESNQPQHF. The J gene is TRBJ1-5, the V gene TRBV20-1; D unresolved. Per germline, CDR1 DFQATT and CDR2 SNEGSKA (reference sequence). Trimming stripped 2 bases from V and 1 base from J, with 12 bases between. CDR3 length: 15 residues.

V is TRBV6-2 or TRBV6-3 and J is TRBJ2-7, with TRBD2 as a possible D gene (7 bases). In germline, CDR1 is MNHEY, CDR2 SVGEGT. V gave up 2 bases and J gave up 0 bases, with 14 bases separating them. The CDR3 has 16 amino acids. The CDR3 reads CASSYGGAGASYEQYF. The CDR3 region has the DNA TGTGCCAGCAGTTACGGTGGGGCGGGGGCCTCCTACGAGCAGTACTTC.

The chain uses TRBV5-1 and TRBJ2-1; a possible D gene is TRBD2 (5 bases). With 5 bases removed from V and 3 bases from J, the gap between germline ends came to 15 bases. CDR3 length: 15 amino acids. Germline assignment: CDR1 SGHRS and CDR2 YFSETQ. The DNA of the CDR3 is TGCGCCAGCAGTCCCGGGCAGCGGATCTACAATGAGCAGTTCTTC. It codes for CASSPGQRIYNEQFF.